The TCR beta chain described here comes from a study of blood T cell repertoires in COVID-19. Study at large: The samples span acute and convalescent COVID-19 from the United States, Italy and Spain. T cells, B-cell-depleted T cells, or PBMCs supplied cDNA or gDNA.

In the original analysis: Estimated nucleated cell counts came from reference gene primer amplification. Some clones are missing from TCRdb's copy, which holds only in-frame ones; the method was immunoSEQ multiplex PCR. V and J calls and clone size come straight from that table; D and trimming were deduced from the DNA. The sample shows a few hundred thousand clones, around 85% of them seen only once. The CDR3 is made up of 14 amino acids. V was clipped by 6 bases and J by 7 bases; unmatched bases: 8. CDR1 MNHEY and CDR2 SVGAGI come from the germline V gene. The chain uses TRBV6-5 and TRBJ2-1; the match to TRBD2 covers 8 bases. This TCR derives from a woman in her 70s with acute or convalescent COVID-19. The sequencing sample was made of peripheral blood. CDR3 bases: TGTGCCAGCAGGGGGGGGACTAGAGGGAATGAGCAGTTCTTC. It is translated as CASRGGTRGNEQFF.